Listed below are T cell receptor beta chains from one sample, sequenced in a study of cytomegalovirus exposure and HLA in healthy donors. Assay used: immunoSEQ multiplex PCR; TCRdb lists only in-frame clones, some missing. The repertoire includes a few hundred thousand clones, roughly 80% of them detected once, and approximately 2.8% sits in the top ten. Sequencing was performed on PBMCs. The receptors here all came from a man aged 30 to 39 in good health and CMV-seronegative. CDR3s leave out the opening cysteine and the closing phenylalanine or tryptophan. Each record gives: V gene, clone size, CDR3 protein. Some rows have no size entry. The others give once, few or many, or a class for an expanded clone.

V gene: TRBV4-1
clone size: -
CDR3 protein: ASSTDISTEAF

V gene: TRBV10-3
clone size: -
CDR3 protein: AIGDRLYNEQF

V gene: TRBV7-9
clone size: -
CDR3 protein: SSSGDSDYSPLH

V gene: TRBV15
clone size: -
CDR3 protein: ATSERSTGGDQPQH

V gene: TRBV5-8
clone size: -
CDR3 protein: ASSLGQSYEQY

V gene: TRBV29-1
clone size: once
CDR3 protein: SVGRQLNTEAF

V gene: TRBV7-9
clone size: -
CDR3 protein: ASGGGHPLNYGYT

V gene: TRBV28
clone size: -
CDR3 protein: ASSPFRGRDTEAF

V gene: TRBV5-6
clone size: once
CDR3 protein: ASSFPAGVADTQY

V gene: TRBV7-8
clone size: -
CDR3 protein: ASSLPTGRTRTDTQY

V gene: TRBV7-2
clone size: -
CDR3 protein: ASSLRGLQETQY

V gene: TRBV28
clone size: -
CDR3 protein: ASSLGLPNQPQH

V gene: TRBV18
clone size: -
CDR3 protein: ATSLTGNYGYT

V gene: TRBV21-1
clone size: -
CDR3 protein: ASSKDPGQGRENEKLF

V gene: TRBV2
clone size: -
CDR3 protein: ASSQDMNTEAF

V gene: TRBV27
clone size: -
CDR3 protein: ASSLLGGASGYT

V gene: TRBV2
clone size: -
CDR3 protein: ASSGETQYGYT

V gene: TRBV7-9
clone size: -
CDR3 protein: ASREKGGLFNEQF

V gene: TRBV7-2
clone size: -
CDR3 protein: ASSLLGGAPDTQY

V gene: TRBV27
clone size: -
CDR3 protein: ASSSTGNTEAF

V gene: TRBV4-1
clone size: -
CDR3 protein: ASSQYSQTGTGEKLF

V gene: TRBV4-2
clone size: -
CDR3 protein: ASSQVLAGGPDTQY

V gene: TRBV7-9
clone size: -
CDR3 protein: ASSPREQALREQY

V gene: TRBV6-5
clone size: -
CDR3 protein: ASSSHTGELF

V gene: TRBV12-5
clone size: -
CDR3 protein: ASGPGGGRLNYGYT

V gene: TRBV7-8
clone size: -
CDR3 protein: ASSMRQPILNEQF

V gene: TRBV5-1
clone size: -
CDR3 protein: ASYRGRGYGYT

V gene: TRBV27
clone size: -
CDR3 protein: ASSTIPLGREGGYT

V gene: TRBV5-6
clone size: -
CDR3 protein: ASSLASGGLTDTQY

V gene: TRBV5-1
clone size: few
CDR3 protein: ASSVRGAGELF

V gene: TRBV11-2
clone size: -
CDR3 protein: ASSDQWDSWNTEAF

V gene: TRBV7-2
clone size: few
CDR3 protein: ASSLGPGGGYT

V gene: TRBV4-2
clone size: few
CDR3 protein: ASSLWGASGGTANTGELF

V gene: TRBV19
clone size: -
CDR3 protein: ASSIEGQRSPLH

V gene: TRBV9
clone size: once
CDR3 protein: ASSAGPLMGTGASVLT

V gene: TRBV5-4
clone size: -
CDR3 protein: ASSLGTSGDTGELF

V gene: TRBV20-1
clone size: once
CDR3 protein: SASRAGEQY

V gene: TRBV6-1
clone size: -
CDR3 protein: ASSDGQGNTIY

V gene: TRBV7-2
clone size: -
CDR3 protein: ASSLNQGRAGSPLH

V gene: TRBV5-6
clone size: -
CDR3 protein: ASSLQGASGYGYT

V gene: TRBV27
clone size: -
CDR3 protein: ASSLSLDSYEQY

V gene: TRBV6-5
clone size: -
CDR3 protein: ASREGEQTQY

V gene: TRBV5-1
clone size: -
CDR3 protein: ASSSTWGPQETQY

V gene: TRBV19
clone size: -
CDR3 protein: ASSMGGLYQETQY

V gene: TRBV10-2
clone size: -
CDR3 protein: ASSRGSIQY

V gene: TRBV6-5
clone size: -
CDR3 protein: ASSYGLDTDTQY

V gene: TRBV11-2
clone size: -
CDR3 protein: ASSSGLRPNTEAF

V gene: TRBV28
clone size: -
CDR3 protein: ASSLGGRPMGTPLH

V gene: TRBV15
clone size: -
CDR3 protein: ATSRGGGGANEQF

V gene: TRBV10-2
clone size: -
CDR3 protein: ASSEIQTYGYT

V gene: TRBV27
clone size: -
CDR3 protein: ASSAQRTGLETQY

V gene: TRBV9
clone size: -
CDR3 protein: ASSVGMGLDYEQY

V gene: TRBV6-6
clone size: -
CDR3 protein: ASTLQASVGELF

V gene: TRBV5-1
clone size: few
CDR3 protein: ASSGQDSWYQETQY